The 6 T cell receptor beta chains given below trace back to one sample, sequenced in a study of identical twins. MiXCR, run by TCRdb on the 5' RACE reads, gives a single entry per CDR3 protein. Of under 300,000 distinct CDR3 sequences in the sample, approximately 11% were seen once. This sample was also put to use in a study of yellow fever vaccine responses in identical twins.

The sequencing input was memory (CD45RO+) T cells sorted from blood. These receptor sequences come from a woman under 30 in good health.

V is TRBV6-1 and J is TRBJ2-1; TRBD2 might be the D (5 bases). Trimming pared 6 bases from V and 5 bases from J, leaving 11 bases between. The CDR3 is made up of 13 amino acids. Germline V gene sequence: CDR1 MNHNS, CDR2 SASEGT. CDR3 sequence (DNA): TGTGCCAGCAGCCGACCGGGGAACAATGAGCAGTTCTTC. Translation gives CASSRPGNNEQFF.

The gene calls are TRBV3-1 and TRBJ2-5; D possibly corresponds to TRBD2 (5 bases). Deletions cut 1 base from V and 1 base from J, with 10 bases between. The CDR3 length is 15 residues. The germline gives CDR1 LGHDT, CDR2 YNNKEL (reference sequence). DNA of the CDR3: TGTGCCAGCAGCCAAGGGAGGCTGACCCAAGAGACCCAGTACTTC. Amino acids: CASSQGRLTQETQYF.

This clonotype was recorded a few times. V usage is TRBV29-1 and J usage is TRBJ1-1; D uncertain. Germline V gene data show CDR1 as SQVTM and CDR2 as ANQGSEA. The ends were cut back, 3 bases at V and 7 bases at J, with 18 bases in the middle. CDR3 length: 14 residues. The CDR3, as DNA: TGCAGCGTTGAGGTCCCGCTGGTCAATGATGAAGCTTTCTTT. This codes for CSVEVPLVNDEAFF. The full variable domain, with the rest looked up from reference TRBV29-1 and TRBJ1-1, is SAVISQKPSRDICQRGTSLTIQCQVDSQVTMMFWYRQQPGQSLTLIATANQGSEATYESGFVIDKFPISRPNLTFSTLTVSNMSPEDSSIYLCSVEVPLVNDEAFFGQGTRLTVV.

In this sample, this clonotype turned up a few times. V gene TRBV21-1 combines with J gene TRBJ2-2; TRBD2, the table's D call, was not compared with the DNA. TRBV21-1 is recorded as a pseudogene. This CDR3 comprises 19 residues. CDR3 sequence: CASSKARLAGRTNTGELFF. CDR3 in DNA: TGTGCCAGCAGCAAAGCTCGGCTAGCGGGGAGAACGAACACCGGGGAGCTGTTTTTT.

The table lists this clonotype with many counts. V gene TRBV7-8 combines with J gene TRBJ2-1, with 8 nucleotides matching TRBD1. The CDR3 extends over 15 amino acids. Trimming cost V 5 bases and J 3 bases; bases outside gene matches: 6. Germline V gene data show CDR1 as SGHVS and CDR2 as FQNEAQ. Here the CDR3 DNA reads TGTGCCAGCAGCCCTACAGGGGGTAACTACAATGAGCAGTTCTTC. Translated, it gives CASSPTGGNYNEQFF.

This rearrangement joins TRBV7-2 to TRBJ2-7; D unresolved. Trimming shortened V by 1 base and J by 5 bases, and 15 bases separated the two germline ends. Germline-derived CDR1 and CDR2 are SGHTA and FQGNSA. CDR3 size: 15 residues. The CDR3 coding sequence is TGTGCCAGCAGCTTAGACGGCAGTGAATGGAACGAGCAGTACTTC. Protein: CASSLDGSEWNEQYF.